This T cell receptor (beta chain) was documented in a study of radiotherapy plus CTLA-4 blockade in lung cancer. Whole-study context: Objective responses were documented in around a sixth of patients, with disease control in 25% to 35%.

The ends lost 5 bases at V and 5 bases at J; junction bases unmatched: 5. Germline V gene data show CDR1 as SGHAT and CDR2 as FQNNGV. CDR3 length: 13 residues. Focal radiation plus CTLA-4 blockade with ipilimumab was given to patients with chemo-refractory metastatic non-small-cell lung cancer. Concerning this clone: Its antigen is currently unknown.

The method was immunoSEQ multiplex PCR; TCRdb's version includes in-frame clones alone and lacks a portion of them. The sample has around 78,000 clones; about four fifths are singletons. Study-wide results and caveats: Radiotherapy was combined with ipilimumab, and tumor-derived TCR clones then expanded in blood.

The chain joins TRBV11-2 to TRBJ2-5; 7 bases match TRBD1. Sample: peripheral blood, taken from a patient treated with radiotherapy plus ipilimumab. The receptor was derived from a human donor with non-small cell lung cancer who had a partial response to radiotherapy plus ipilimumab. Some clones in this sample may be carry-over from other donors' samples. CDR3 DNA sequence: TGTGCCAGCAGCAGGGGGCGCGAGGAGACCCAGTACTTC. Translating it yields CASSRGREETQYF.